These 5 T cell receptor beta chains came from one sample sequenced in a study of T cell responses to AZD1222 COVID-19 vaccine (dated by TCRdb to the early 2020s). The protocol used for the library was the immunoSEQ multiplex PCR assay. TCRdb provides this immuneACCESS table in a form limited to in-frame rearrangements. Some clones are lacking; in checked studies, under half of them reflect an unresolved V gene, and why the rest are absent is not known. This sample is represented by under 150,000 clones; 90% to 95% of them were singletons. The top ten constitute 1.5% to 2% of the sample. Taken with the paper, the label for time point translates to: baseline before first vaccination. The sample here was peripheral blood, taken on day 0 of AZD1222 vaccination. The receptors derive from an adult in good health.

The chain uses TRBV20-1 and TRBJ1-2; D is possibly TRBD1 (6 bases). In germline, CDR1 is DFQATT, CDR2 SNEGSKA (reference sequence). V lost 8 bases and J 6 bases, leaving 10 bases between the germline ends. The CDR3 is 10 amino acids. CDR3 bases: TGCAGTCAGCAGGGGAATGGCTACACCTTC. Protein: CSQQGNGYTF.

The chain couples TRBV2 to TRBJ1-1, with 9 bases matching TRBD1. Trimming at V came to 6 bases and at J to 7 bases, leaving 15 bases not matched to a gene. Germline values: CDR1 SNHLY, CDR2 FYNNEI. The CDR3 contains 16 residues. The CDR3 region has the DNA TGTGCCAGCAGCGCGATGATAGGACAGGGGAAAATTGAAGCTTTCTTT. This gives the protein CASSAMIGQGKIEAFF.

This sequence joins TRBV2 and TRBJ1-4; 8 bases fit TRBD1. The germline V gene has CDR1 SNHLY and CDR2 FYNNEI. CDR3 length: 15 residues. V dropped 3 bases and J dropped 5; count of bases not matched to a gene: 5. CDR3 loop: CASSDGTGRNEKLFF. As DNA, the CDR3 is TGTGCCAGCAGTGATGGGACAGGAAGAAATGAAAAACTGTTTTTT.

The rearrangement links TRBV5-1 to TRBJ2-1, with 9 positions matching TRBD2. This CDR3 comprises 17 residues. Germline CDR1 reads SGHRS; CDR2 reads YFSETQ. The V gene end was trimmed by 0 bases and the J gene end by 13 bases; junction bases not matched to a gene: 17. The chain's CDR3 is CASSLVARGTSNVRQFF. CDR3 DNA sequence: TGCGCCAGCAGCTTGGTAGCGAGAGGGACTAGCAATGTCCGTCAGTTCTTC.

This chain connects TRBV19 to TRBJ1-1, with TRBD1 identical over 7 bases. Germline-derived CDR1 and CDR2 are LNHDA and SQIVND (reference sequence). Trimming took 3 bases from V and 0 from J; bases not matched to a gene: 7. The CDR3 covers 16 residues. The CDR3 coding sequence is TGTGCCAGTAGTATTGGTCCAGGGGGAATGAACACTGAAGCTTTCTTT. Amino acids: CASSIGPGGMNTEAFF.